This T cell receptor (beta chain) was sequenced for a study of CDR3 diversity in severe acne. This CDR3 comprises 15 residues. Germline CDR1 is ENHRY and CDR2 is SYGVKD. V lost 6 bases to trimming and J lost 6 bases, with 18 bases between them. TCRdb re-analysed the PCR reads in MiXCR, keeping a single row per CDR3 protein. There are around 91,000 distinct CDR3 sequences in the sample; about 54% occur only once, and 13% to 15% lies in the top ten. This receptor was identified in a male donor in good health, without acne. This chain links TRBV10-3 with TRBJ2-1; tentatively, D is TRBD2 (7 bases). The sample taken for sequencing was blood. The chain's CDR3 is CAIRGGGGGSNEQFF. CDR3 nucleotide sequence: TGTGCCATCAGGGGGGGAGGGGGAGGGAGCAATGAGCAGTTCTTC.